The 2 T cell receptor beta chains presented below share a single source sample, sequenced in a study of shared clonotypes between healthy human individuals. Data came from immunoSEQ multiplex PCR; TCRdb stores just in-frame clones and leaves some out. The table includes roughly 2.5 million clones, around 94% detected once. Sample: naive CD4+ T cells sorted from blood. Subset denoted: CD45RA+ positively selected. The receptor set was obtained from a man between 18 and 29 years old in good health.

The V and J genes are TRBV9 and TRBJ1-2; a weak D match, TRBD1 (5 bases). CDR3 size: 13 residues. Germline-derived CDR1 and CDR2 are SGDLS and YYNGEE. V was cut by 2 bases and J by 8 bases, with 13 bases left in between. The DNA of the CDR3 is TGTGCCAGCAGCGTCGGGCCGAGGGGCGGCTACACCTTC. Its translation: CASSVGPRGGYTF.

The chain has TRBV5-1 and TRBJ2-7, with 12 bases aligning to TRBD1. This CDR3 is 16 amino acids long. Germline V CDR1 and CDR2: SGHRS, YFSETQ. V shed 4 bases and J 4 bases; nucleotides not matched to a gene: 9. The CDR3 DNA follows: TGCGCCAGCAGCCGCCCTGGGACAGGGGGCTTGTACGAGCAGTACTTC. Translated: CASSRPGTGGLYEQYF.